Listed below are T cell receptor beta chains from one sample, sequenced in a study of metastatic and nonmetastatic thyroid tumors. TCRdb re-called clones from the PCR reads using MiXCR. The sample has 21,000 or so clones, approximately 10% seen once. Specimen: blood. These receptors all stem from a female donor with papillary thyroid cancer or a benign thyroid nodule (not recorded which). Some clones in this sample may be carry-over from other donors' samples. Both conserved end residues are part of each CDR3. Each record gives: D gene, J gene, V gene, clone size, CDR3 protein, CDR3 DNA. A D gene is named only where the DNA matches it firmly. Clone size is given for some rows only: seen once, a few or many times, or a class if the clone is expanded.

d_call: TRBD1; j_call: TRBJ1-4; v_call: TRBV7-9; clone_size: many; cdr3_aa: CASSSGQGLLF; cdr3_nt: TGTGCCAGCAGCTCAGGACAGGGGTTGCTCTTT
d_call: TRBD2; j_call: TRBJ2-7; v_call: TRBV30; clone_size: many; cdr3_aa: CAWCWEGKYEQYF; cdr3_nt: TGTGCCTGGTGCTGGGAGGGAAAATACGAGCAGTACTTC
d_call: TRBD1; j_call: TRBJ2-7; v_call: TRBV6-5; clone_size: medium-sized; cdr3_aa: CASSYTQGATYEQYF; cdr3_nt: TGTGCCAGCAGTTACACCCAGGGGGCTACCTACGAGCAGTACTTC
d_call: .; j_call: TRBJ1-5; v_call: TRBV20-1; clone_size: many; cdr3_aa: CSARGSVGRRGSNQPQHF; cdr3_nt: TGCAGTGCTAGAGGATCAGTAGGGAGGCGAGGTAGCAATCAGCCCCAGCATTTT
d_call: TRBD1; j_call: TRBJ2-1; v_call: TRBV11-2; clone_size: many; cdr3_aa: CASSQGAREQFF; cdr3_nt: TGTGCCAGCAGCCAGGGGGCTCGTGAGCAGTTCTTC
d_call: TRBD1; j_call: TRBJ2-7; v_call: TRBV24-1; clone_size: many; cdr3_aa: CATSGPGQGHEQYF; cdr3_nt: TGTGCCACCAGTGGCCCGGGACAGGGACACGAGCAGTACTTC
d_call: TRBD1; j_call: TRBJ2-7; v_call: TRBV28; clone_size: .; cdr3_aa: CASSRPGQGDYEQYF; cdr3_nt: TGTGCCAGCAGTCGCCCGGGACAGGGCGACTACGAGCAGTACTTC
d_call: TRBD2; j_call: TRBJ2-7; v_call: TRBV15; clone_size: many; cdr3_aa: CATSRGTSGNEQYF; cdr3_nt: TGTGCCACCAGCAGAGGGACTAGCGGGAACGAGCAGTACTTC
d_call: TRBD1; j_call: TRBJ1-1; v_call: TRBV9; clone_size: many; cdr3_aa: CASSEGTDSWVAEAFF; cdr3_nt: TGTGCCAGCAGCGAGGGGACAGACTCTTGGGTGGCTGAAGCTTTCTTT
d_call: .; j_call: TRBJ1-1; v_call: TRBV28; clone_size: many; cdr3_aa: CASSLSPARPAFF; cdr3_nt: TGTGCCAGCAGTTTGAGCCCAGCTCGTCCAGCTTTCTTT
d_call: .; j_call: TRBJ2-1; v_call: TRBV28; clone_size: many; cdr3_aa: CASSFPVELAHYNEQFF; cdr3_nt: TGTGCCAGCAGTTTCCCCGTTGAACTAGCCCACTACAATGAGCAGTTCTTC
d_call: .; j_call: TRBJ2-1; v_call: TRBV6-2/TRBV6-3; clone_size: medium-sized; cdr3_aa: CASTSGEQFF; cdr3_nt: TGTGCCAGCACGTCGGGTGAGCAGTTCTTC
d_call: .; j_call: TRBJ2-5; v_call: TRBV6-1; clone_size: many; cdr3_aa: CASSQRDVETQYF; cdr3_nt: TGTGCCAGCAGTCAGAGGGATGTGGAGACCCAGTACTTC
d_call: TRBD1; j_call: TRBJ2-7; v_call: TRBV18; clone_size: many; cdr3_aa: CASSPIGQGAYEQYF; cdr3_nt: TGTGCCAGCTCCCCCATAGGACAGGGAGCCTACGAGCAGTACTTC
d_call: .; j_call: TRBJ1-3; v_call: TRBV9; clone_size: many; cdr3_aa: CASSPRVGTSGNTIYF; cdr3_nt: TGTGCCAGCAGCCCGAGGGTCGGGACGTCCGGAAACACCATATATTTT
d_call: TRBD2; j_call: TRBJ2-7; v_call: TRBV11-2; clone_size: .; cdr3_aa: CASSLVASGRLRGEQYF; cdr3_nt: TGTGCCAGCAGCTTAGTTGCCAGCGGGAGGCTCCGTGGCGAGCAGTACTTC
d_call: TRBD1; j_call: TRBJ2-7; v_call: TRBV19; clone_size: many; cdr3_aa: CASSTDRGKKSAYEQYF; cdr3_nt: TGTGCCAGTAGTACGGACAGGGGAAAGAAATCCGCCTACGAGCAGTACTTC
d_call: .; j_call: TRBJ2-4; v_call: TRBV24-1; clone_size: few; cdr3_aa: CATSDARGAKNIQYF; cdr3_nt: TGTGCCACCAGTGATGCCAGGGGAGCCAAAAACATTCAGTACTTC
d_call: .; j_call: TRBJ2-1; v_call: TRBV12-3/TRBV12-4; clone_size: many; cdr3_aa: CASSLEGVNEQFF; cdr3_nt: TGTGCCAGCAGTTTGGAAGGGGTCAATGAGCAGTTCTTC
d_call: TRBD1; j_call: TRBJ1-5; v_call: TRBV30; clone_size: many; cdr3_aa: CAWKSKDRINQPQHF; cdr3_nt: TGTGCCTGGAAATCAAAGGACAGGATCAATCAGCCCCAGCATTTT
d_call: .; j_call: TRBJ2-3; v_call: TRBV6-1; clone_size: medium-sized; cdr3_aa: CASRATADTQYF; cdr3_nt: TGTGCCAGCAGGGCGACAGCAGATACGCAGTATTTT
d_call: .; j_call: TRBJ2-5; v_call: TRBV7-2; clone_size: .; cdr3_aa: CASSLAAFREPETQYF; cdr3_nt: TGTGCCAGCAGCTTAGCGGCGTTCAGGGAGCCGGAGACCCAGTACTTC
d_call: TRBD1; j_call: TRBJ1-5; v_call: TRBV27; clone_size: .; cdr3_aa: CSSSTYRGGNQPQHF; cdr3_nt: TGTTCCAGCAGTACTTACAGGGGTGGTAATCAGCCCCAGCATTTT
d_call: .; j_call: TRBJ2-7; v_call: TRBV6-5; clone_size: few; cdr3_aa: CASILGIGGQYF; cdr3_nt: TGTGCCAGCATTCTCGGTATCGGCGGGCAGTACTTC
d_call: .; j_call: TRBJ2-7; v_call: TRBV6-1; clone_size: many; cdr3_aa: CASSRQLEQYF; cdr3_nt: TGTGCCAGCAGTAGACAACTAGAGCAGTACTTC
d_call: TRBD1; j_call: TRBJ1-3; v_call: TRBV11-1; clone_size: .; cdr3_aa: CASSFSGQLPGNTIYF; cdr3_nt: TGTGCCAGCAGCTTCTCGGGACAGCTCCCTGGAAACACCATATACTTT
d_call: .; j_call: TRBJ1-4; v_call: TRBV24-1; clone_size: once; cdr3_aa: CATSDTPNKATNEKLFF; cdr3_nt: TGTGCCACGAGTGATACACCCAACAAAGCAACTAATGAAAAACTGTTTTTT
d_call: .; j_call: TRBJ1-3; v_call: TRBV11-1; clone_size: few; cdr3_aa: CASSFGRASGNTIYF; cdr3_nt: TGTGCCAGCAGCTTTGGACGGGCCTCTGGAAACACCATATATTTT
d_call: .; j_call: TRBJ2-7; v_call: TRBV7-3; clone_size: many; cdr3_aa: CASSEDPGSYEQYF; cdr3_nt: TGTGCCAGCAGCGAAGATCCAGGGTCCTACGAGCAGTACTTC
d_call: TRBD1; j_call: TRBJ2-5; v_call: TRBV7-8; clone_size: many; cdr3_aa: CASSSGTGETQYF; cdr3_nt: TGTGCCAGCAGCTCCGGGACAGGGGAGACCCAGTACTTC
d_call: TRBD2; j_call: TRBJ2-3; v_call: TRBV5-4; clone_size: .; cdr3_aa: CASSSRTSGSRTDTQYF; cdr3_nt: TGTGCCAGCAGCTCGAGGACTAGCGGGAGTAGAACAGATACGCAGTATTTT
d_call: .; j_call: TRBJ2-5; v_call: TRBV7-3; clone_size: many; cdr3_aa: CASSAMGQKETQYF; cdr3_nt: TGTGCCAGCAGCGCCATGGGGCAGAAAGAGACCCAGTACTTC